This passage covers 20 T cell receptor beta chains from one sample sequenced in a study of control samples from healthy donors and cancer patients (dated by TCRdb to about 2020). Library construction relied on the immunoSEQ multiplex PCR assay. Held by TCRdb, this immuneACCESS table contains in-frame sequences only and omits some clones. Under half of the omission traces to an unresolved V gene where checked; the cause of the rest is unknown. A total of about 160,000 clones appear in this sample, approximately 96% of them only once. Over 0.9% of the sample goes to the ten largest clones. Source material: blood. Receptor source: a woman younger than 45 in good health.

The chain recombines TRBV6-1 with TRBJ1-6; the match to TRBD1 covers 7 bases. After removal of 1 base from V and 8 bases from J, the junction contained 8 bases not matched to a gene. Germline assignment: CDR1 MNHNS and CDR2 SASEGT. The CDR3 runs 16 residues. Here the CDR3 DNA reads TGTGCCAGCAGTGAAGGGATCGGGGACAGAGATTCACCCCTCCACTTT. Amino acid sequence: CASSEGIGDRDSPLHF.

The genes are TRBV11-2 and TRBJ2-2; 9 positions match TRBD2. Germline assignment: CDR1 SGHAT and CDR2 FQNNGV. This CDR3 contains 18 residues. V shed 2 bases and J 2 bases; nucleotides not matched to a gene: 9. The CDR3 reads CASSLYPSGALNTGELFF. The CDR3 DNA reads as TGTGCCAGCAGCTTATACCCTAGCGGGGCCCTCAACACCGGGGAGCTGTTTTTT. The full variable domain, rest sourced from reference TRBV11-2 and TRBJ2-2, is EAGVAQSPRYKIIEKRQSVAFWCNPISGHATLYWYQQILGQGPKLLIQFQNNGVVDDSQLPKDRFSAERLKGVDSTLKIQPAKLEDSAVYLCASSLYPSGALNTGELFFGEGSRLTVL.

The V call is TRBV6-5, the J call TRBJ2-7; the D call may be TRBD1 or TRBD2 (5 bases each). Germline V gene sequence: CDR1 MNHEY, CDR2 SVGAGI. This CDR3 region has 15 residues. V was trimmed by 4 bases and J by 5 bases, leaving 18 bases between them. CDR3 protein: CASSFRGAARDEQYF. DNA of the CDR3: TGTGCCAGCAGTTTCCGGGGAGCAGCCAGGGACGAGCAGTACTTC.

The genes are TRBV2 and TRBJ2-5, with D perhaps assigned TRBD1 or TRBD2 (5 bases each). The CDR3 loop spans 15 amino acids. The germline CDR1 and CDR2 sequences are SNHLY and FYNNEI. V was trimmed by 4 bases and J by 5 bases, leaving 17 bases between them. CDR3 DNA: TGTGCCAGCAGTGTTGGGGCGGTCGGGGAGGAGACCCAGTACTTC. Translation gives CASSVGAVGEETQYF.

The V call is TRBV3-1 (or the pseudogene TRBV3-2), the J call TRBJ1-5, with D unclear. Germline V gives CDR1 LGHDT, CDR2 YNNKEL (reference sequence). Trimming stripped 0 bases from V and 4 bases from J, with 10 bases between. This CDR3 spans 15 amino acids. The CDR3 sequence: CASSQDHAGNQPQHF. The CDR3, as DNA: TGTGCCAGCAGCCAAGATCATGCGGGGAATCAGCCCCAGCATTTT.

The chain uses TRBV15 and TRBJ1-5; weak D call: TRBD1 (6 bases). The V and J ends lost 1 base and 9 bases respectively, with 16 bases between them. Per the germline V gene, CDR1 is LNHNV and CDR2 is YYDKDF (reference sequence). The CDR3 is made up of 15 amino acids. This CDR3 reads CATSRGGDRGLPQHF. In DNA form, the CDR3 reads TGTGCCACCAGCAGAGGTGGGGACCGGGGGCTGCCCCAGCATTTT.

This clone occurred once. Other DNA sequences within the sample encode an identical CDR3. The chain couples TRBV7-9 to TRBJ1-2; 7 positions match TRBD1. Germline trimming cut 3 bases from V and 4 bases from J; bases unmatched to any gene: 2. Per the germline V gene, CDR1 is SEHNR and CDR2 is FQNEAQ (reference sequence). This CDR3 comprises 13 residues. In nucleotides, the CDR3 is TGTGCCAGCAGCTTGGGGACAGCCTATGGCTACACCTTC. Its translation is CASSLGTAYGYTF.

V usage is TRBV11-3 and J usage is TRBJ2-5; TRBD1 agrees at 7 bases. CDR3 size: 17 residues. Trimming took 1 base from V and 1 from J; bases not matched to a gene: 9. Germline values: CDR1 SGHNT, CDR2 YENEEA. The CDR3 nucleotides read TGTGCCAGCAGCTTAGTTCTGACAGGGAGCGCCCAAGAGACCCAGTACTTC. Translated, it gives CASSLVLTGSAQETQYF.

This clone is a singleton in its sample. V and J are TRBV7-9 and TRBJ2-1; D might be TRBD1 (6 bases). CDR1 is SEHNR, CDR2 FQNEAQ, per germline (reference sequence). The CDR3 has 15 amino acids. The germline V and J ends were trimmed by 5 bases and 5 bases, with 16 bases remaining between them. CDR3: CASSLVLQGNNEQFF. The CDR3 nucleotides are TGTGCCAGCAGCCTTGTCCTCCAGGGGAACAATGAGCAGTTCTTC.

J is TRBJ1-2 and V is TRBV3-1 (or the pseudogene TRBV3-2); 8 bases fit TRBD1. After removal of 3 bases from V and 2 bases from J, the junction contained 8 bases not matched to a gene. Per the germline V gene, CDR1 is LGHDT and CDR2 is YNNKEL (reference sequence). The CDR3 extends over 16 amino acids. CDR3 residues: CASSQWGTGDNYGYTF. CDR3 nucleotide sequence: TGTGCCAGCAGCCAGTGGGGGACAGGAGACAACTATGGCTACACCTTC.

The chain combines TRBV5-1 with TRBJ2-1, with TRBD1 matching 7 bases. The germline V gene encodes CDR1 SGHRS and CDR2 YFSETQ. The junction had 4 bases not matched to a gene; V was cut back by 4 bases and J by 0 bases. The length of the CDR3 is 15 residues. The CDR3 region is CASSMDRSSYNEQFF. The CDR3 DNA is TGCGCCAGCAGCATGGACAGGAGCTCCTACAATGAGCAGTTCTTC. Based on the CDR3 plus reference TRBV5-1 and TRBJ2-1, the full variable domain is KAGVTQTPRYLIKTRGQQVTLSCSPISGHRSVSWYQQTPGQGLQFLFEYFSETQRNKGNFPGRFSGRQFSNSRSEMNVSTLELGDSALYLCASSMDRSSYNEQFFGPGTRLTVL.

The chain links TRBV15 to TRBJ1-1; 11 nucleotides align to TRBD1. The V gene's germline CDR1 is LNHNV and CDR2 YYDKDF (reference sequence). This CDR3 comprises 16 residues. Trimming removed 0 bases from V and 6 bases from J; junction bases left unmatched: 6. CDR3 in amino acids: CATSREMGQGDSEAFF. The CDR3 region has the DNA TGTGCCACCAGCAGAGAAATGGGACAGGGGGATTCTGAAGCTTTCTTT.

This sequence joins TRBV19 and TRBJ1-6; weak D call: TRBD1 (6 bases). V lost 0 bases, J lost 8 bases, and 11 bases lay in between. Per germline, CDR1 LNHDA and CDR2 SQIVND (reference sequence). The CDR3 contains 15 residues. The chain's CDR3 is CASSIDRGKDSPLHF. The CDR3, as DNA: TGTGCCAGTAGTATAGACAGGGGAAAGGATTCACCCCTCCACTTT.

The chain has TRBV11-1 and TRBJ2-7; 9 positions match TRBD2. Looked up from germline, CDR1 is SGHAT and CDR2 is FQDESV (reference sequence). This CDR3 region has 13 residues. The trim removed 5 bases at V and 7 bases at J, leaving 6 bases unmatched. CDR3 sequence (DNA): TGTGCCAGCAGCCAAGGGACTAGCAGGGAGCAGTACTTC. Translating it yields CASSQGTSREQYF.

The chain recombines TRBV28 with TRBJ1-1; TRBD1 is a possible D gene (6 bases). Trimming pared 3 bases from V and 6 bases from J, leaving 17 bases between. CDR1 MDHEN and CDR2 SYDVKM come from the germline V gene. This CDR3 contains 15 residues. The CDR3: CASSFQGSYQPEAFF. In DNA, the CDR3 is TGTGCCAGCAGTTTCCAGGGGTCTTATCAACCTGAAGCTTTCTTT. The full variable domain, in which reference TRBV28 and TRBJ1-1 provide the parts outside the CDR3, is DVKVTQSSRYLVKRTGEKVFLECVQDMDHENMFWYRQDPGLGLRLIYFSYDVKMKEKGDIPEGYSVSREKKERFSLILESASTNQTSMYLCASSFQGSYQPEAFFGQGTRLTVV.

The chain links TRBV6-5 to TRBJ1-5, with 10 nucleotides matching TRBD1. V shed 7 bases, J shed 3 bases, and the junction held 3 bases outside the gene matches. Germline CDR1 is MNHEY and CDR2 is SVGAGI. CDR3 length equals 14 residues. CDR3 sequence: CASTTGGNNQPQHF. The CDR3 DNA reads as TGTGCCAGCACGACAGGGGGCAACAATCAGCCCCAGCATTTT.

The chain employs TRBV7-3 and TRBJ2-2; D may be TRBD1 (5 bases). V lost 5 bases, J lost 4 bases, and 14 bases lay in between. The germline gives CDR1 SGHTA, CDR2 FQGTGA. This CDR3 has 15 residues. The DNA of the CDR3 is TGTGCCAGCAGCCCGACAGCGTCGGGCACCGGGGAGCTGTTTTTT. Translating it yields CASSPTASGTGELFF.

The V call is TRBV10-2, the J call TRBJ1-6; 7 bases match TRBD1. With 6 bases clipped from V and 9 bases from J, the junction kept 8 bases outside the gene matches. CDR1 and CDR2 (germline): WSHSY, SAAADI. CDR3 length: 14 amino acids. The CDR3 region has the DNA TGCGCCAGCAGGCGACAGGGAAGCAGTTCACCCCTCCACTTT. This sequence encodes CASRRQGSSSPLHF.

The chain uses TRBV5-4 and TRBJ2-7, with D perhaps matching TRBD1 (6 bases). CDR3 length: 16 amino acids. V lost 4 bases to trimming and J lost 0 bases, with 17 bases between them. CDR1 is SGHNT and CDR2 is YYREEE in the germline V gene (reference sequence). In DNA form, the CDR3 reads TGTGCCAGCAGCCCCCAAACAGGGAGTAGCTCCTACGAGCAGTACTTC. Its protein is CASSPQTGSSSYEQYF. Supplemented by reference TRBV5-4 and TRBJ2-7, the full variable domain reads ETGVTQSPTHLIKTRGQQVTLRCSSQSGHNTVSWYQQALGQGPQFIFQYYREEENGRGNFPPRFSGLQFPNYSSELNVNALELDDSALYLCASSPQTGSSSYEQYFGPGTRLTVT.

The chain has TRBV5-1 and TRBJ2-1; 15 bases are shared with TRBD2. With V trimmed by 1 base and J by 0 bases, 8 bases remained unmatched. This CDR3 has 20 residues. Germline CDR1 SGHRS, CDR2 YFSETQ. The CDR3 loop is CASSLLSGTSGRSSYNEQFF. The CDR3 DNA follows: TGCGCCAGCAGCTTGCTCTCCGGGACTAGCGGGAGGAGCTCCTACAATGAGCAGTTCTTC.